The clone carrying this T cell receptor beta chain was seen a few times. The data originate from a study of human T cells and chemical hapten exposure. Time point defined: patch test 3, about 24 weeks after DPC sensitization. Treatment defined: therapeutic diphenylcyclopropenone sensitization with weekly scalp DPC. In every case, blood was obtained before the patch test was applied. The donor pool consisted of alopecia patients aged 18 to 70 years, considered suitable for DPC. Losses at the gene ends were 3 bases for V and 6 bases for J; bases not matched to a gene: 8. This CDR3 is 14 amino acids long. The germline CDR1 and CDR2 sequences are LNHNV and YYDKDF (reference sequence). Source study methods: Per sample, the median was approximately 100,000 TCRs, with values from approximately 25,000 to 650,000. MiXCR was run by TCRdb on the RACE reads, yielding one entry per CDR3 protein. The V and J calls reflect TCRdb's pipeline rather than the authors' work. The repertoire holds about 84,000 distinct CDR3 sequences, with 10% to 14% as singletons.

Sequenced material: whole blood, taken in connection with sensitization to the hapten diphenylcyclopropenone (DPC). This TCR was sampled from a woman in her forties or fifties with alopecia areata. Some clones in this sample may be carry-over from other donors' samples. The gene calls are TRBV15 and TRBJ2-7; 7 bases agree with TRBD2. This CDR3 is CATSREGGPGEQYF. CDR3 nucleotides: TGTGCCACCAGCAGGGAGGGAGGGCCCGGCGAGCAGTACTTC.